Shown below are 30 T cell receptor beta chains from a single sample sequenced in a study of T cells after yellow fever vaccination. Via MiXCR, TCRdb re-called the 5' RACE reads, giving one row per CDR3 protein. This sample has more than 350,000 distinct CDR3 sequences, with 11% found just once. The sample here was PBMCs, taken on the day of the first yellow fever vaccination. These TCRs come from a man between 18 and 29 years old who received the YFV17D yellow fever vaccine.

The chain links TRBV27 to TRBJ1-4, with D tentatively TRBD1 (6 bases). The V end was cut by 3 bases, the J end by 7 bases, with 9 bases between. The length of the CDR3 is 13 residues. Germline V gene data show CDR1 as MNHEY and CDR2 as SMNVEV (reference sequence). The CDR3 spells CASSLGGPEKLFF. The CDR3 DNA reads TGTGCCAGCAGTTTGGGGGGCCCTGAAAAACTGTTTTTT.

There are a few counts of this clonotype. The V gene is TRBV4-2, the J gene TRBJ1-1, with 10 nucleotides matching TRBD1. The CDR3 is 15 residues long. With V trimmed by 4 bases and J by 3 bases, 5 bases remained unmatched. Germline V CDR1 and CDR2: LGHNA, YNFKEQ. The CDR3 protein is CASSPTGGEDTEAFF. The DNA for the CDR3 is TGTGCCAGCAGCCCGACAGGGGGCGAGGACACTGAAGCTTTCTTT.

The CDR3 DNA follows: TGTGCCAGCAGCCAGGCGGGGTTTCAGCCCCAGCATTTT. Residues: CASSQAGFQPQHF. V is TRBV7-2 and J is TRBJ1-5; no clear D. This CDR3 contains 13 residues. CDR1 is SGHTA, CDR2 FQGNSA, per germline. V was cut by 5 bases and J by 6 bases, with 11 bases left in between.

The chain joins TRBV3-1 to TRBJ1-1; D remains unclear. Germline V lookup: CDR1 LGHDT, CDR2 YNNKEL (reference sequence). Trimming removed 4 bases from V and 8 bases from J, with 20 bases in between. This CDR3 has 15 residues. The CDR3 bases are TGTGCCAGCAGCCCCTTTCGGGTGTCCGAAAGAGAAGCTTTCTTT. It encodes CASSPFRVSEREAFF.

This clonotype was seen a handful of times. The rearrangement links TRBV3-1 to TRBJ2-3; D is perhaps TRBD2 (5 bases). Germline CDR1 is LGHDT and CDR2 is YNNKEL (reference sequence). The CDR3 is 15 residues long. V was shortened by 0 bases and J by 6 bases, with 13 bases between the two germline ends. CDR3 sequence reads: CASSQDPLASDTQYF. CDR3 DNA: TGTGCCAGCAGCCAAGATCCGCTAGCCTCGGATACGCAGTATTTT.

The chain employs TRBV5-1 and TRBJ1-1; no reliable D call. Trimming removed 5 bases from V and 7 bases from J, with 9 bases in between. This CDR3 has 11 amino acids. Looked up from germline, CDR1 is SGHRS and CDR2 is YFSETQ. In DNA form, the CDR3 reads TGCGCCAGCAGTCCGGCAATTGAAGCTTTCTTT. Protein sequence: CASSPAIEAFF.

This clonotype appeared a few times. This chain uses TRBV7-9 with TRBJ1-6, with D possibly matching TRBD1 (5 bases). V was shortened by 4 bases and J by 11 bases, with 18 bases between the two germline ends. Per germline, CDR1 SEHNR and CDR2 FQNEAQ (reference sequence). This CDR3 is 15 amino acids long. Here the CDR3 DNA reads TGTGCCAGCAGCTCCAGCGGGGCAGGTTCGCCACCCCTCCACTTT. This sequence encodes CASSSSGAGSPPLHF.

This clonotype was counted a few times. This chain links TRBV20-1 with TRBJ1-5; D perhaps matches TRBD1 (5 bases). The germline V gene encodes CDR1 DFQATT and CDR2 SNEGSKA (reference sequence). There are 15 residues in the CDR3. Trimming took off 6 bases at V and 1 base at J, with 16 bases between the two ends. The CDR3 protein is CSASGVLSSNQPQHF. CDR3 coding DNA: TGCAGTGCCTCGGGGGTTCTCTCCAGCAATCAGCCCCAGCATTTT.

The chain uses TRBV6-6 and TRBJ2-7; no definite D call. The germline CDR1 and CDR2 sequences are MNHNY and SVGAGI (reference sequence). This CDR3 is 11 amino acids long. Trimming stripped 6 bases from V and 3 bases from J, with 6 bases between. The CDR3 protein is CASRRNYEQYF. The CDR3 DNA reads TGTGCCAGCAGACGGAACTACGAGCAGTACTTC.

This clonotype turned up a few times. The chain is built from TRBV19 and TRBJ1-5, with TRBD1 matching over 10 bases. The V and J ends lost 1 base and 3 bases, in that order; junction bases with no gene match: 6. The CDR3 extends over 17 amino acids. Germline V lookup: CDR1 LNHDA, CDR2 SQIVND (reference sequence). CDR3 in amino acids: CASSIAVGQGFNQPQHF. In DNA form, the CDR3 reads TGTGCCAGTAGTATAGCCGTGGGACAGGGGTTCAATCAGCCCCAGCATTTT.

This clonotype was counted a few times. The CDR3 DNA reads TGCGCCAGCAGCCAAGAATGGACTAGCGGGTACAATGAGCAGTTCTTC. Encoded protein: CASSQEWTSGYNEQFF. The chain uses TRBV4-3 and TRBJ2-1; 11 bases are shared with TRBD2. The CDR3 sequence is 16 residues long. CDR1 is LGHNA and CDR2 is YSLEER in the germline V gene. The ends lost 0 bases at V and 4 bases at J; junction bases unmatched: 2.

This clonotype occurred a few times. The CDR3 spells CASSLRGFGGDTQYF. The CDR3 DNA is TGCGCCAGCAGCTTAAGGGGGTTCGGCGGAGATACGCAGTATTTT. The chain joins TRBV5-1 to TRBJ2-3; D might be TRBD1 (6 bases). Trimming pared 2 bases from V and 5 bases from J, leaving 15 bases between. The CDR3 runs to 15 residues. The germline V gene has CDR1 SGHRS and CDR2 YFSETQ.

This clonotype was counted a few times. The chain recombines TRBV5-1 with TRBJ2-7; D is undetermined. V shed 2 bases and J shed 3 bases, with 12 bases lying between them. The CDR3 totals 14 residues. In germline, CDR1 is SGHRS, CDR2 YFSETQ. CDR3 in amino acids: CASSFGANSYEQYF. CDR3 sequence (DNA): TGCGCCAGCAGCTTCGGCGCGAACAGCTACGAGCAGTACTTC.

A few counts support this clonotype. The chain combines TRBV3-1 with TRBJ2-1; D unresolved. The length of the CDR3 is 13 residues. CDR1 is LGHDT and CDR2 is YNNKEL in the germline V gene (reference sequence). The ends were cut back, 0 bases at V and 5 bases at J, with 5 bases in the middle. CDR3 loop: CASSQDRHNEQFF. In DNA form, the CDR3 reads TGTGCCAGCAGCCAAGACAGGCACAATGAGCAGTTCTTC.

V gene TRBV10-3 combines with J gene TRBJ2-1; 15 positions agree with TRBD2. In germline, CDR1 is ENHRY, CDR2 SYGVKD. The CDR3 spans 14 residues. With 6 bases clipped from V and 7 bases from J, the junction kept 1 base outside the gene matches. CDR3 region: CAIRGLAGGNEQFF. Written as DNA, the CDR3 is TGTGCCATCAGGGGACTAGCGGGGGGAAATGAGCAGTTCTTC.

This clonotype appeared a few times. CDR3 in DNA: TGTGCCAGTAGTCCCCAGGGGGCTGGCGACAAAAACATTCAGTACTTC. It specifies CASSPQGAGDKNIQYF. The V gene is TRBV19, the J gene TRBJ2-4; 8 positions match TRBD1. V trimming: 5 bases; J trimming: 3 bases; junction bases outside the gene matches: 9. The CDR3 has 16 residues. CDR1 is LNHDA, CDR2 SQIVND, per germline (reference sequence).

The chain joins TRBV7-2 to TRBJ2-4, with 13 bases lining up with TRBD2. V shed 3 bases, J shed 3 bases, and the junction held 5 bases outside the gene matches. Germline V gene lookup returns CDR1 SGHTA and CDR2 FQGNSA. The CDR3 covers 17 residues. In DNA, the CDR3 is TGTGCCAGCAGCTTTGGGGGGACTAGCGGGGACAAAAACATTCAGTACTTC. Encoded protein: CASSFGGTSGDKNIQYF.

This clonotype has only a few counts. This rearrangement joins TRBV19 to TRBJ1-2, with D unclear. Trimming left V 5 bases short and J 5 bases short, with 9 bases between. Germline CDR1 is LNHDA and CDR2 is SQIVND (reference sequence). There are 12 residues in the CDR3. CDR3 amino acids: CASSPDIYGYTF. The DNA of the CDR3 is TGTGCCAGTAGTCCAGACATTTATGGCTACACCTTC.

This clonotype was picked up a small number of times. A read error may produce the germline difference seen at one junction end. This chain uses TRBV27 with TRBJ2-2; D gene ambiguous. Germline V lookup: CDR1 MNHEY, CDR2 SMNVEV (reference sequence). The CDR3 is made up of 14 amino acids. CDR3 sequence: CASTLSLNTGELFF. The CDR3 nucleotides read TGTGCCAGCACTTTATCGTTGAACACCGGGGAGCTGTTTTTT.

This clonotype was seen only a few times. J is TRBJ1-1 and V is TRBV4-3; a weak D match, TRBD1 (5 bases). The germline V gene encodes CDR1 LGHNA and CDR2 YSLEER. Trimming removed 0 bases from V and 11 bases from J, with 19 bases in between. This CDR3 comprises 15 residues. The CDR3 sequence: CASSQDRQGSVWAFF. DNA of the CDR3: TGCGCCAGCAGCCAAGATCGGCAGGGTTCGGTCTGGGCTTTCTTT.

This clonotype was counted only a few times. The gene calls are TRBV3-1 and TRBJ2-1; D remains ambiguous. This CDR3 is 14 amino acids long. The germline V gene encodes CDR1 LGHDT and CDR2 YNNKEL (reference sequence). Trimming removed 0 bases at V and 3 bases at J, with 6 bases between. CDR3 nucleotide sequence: TGTGCCAGCAGCCAAGAACACTACTACAATGAGCAGTTCTTC. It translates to CASSQEHYYNEQFF.

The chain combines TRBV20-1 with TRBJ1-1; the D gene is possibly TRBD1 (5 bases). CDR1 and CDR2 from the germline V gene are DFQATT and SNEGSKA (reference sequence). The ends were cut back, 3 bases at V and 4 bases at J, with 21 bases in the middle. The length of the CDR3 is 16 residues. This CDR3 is CSASGRVFDWGTEAFF. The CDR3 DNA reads TGCAGTGCTAGTGGCAGGGTCTTTGACTGGGGCACTGAAGCTTTCTTT.

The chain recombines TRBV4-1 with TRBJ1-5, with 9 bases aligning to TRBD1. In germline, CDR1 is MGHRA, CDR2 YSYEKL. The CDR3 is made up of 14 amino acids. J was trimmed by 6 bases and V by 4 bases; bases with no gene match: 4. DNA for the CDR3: TGCGCCAGCAGCCTCCACAGGGGGCCTCAGCCCCAGCATTTT. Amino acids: CASSLHRGPQPQHF.

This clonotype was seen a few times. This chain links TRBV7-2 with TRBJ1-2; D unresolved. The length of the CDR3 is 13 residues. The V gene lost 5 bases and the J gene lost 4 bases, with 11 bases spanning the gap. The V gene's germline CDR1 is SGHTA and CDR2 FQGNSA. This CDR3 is CASSQWASYGYTF. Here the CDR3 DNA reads TGTGCCAGCAGCCAATGGGCCTCCTATGGCTACACCTTC.

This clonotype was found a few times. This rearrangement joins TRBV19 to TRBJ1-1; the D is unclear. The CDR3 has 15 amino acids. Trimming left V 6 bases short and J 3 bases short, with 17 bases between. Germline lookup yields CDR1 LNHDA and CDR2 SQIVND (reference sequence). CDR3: CASRPMRAGDTEAFF. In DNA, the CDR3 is TGTGCCAGTAGGCCGATGCGGGCAGGCGACACTGAAGCTTTCTTT. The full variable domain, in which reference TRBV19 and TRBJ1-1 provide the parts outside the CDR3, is DGGITQSPKYLFRKEGQNVTLSCEQNLNHDAMYWYRQDPGQGLRLIYYSQIVNDFQKGDIAEGYSVSREKKESFPLTVTSAQKNPTAFYLCASRPMRAGDTEAFFGQGTRLTVV.

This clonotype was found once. CDR3 loop: CSAHRPGAGYGYTF. CDR3 in DNA: TGCAGTGCTCACCGGCCAGGGGCCGGCTATGGCTACACCTTC. The rearrangement links TRBV20-1 to TRBJ1-2; maybe TRBD1 (6 bases). The CDR3 spans 14 residues. Germline lookup yields CDR1 DFQATT and CDR2 SNEGSKA (reference sequence). The V end was cut by 5 bases, the J end by 4 bases, with 17 bases between.

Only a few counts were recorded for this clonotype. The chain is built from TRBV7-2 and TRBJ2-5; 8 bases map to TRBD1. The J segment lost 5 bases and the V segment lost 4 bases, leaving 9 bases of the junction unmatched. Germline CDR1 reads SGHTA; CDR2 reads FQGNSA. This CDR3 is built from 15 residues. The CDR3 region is CASSSWTGTGETQYF. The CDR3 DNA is TGTGCCAGCAGCTCCTGGACAGGGACGGGGGAGACCCAGTACTTC.

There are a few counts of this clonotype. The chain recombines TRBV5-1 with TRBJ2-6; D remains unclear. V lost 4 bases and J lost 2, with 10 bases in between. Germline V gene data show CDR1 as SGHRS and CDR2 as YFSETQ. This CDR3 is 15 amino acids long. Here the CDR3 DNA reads TGCGCCAGCAGCCGCCGGGCCCCTGGGGCCAACGTCCTGACTTTC. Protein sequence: CASSRRAPGANVLTF.

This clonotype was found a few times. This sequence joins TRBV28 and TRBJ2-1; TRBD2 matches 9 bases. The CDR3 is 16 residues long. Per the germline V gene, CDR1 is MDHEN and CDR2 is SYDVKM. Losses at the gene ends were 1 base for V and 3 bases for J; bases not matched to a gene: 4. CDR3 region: CASSLSAGGHYNEQFF. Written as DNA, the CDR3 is TGTGCCAGCAGTTTATCAGCGGGGGGCCACTACAATGAGCAGTTCTTC.

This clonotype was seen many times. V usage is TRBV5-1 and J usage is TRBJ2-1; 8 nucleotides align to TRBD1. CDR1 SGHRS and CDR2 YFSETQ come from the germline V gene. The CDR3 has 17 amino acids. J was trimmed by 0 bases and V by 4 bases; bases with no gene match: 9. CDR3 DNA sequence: TGCGCCAGCAGCACAGGACAGGGATCAAGCTCCTACAATGAGCAGTTCTTC. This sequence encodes CASSTGQGSSSYNEQFF. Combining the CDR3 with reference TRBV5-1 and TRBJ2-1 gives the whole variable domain KAGVTQTPRYLIKTRGQQVTLSCSPISGHRSVSWYQQTPGQGLQFLFEYFSETQRNKGNFPGRFSGRQFSNSRSEMNVSTLELGDSALYLCASSTGQGSSSYNEQFFGPGTRLTVL.